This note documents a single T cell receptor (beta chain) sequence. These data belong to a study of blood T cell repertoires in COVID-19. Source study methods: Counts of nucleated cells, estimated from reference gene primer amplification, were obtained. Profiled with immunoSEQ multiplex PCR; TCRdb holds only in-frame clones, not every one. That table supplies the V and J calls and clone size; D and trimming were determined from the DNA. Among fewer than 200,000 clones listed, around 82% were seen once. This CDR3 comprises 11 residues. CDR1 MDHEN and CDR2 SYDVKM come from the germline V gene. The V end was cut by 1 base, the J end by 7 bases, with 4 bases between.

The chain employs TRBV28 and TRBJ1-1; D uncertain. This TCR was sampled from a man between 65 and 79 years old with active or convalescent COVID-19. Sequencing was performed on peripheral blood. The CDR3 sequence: CASSLSFEAFF. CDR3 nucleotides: TGTGCCAGCAGTTTATCCTTTGAAGCTTTCTTT.